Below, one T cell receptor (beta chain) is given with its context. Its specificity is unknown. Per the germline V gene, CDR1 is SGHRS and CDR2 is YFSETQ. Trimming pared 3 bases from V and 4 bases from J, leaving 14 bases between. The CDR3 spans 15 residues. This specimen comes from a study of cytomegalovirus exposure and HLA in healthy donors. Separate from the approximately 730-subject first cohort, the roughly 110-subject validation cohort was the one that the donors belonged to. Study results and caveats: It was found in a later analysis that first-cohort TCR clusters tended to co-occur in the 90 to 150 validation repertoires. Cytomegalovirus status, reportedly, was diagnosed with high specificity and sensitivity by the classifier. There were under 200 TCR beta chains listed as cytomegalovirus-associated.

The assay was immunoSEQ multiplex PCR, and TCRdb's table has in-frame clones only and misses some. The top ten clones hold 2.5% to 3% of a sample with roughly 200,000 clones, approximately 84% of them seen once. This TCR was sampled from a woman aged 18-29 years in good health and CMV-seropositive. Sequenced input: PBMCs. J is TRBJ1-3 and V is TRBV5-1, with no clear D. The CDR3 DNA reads TGCGCCAGCAGCTCGGAGGAGGCGCGGGGAAACACCATATATTTT. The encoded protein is CASSSEEARGNTIYF. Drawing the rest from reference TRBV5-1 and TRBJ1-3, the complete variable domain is KAGVTQTPRYLIKTRGQQVTLSCSPISGHRSVSWYQQTPGQGLQFLFEYFSETQRNKGNFPGRFSGRQFSNSRSEMNVSTLELGDSALYLCASSSEEARGNTIYFGEGSWLTVV.